This T cell receptor beta chain was captured in a study of T cells in Graves' hyperthyroidism and ophthalmopathy. Amplification of TCR beta CDR3 regions was performed using RNA transcripts as template. In the first-round RT-PCR of the TCR CDR3, the HTBI primer set was used. A single record per CDR3 protein comes from TCRdb applying MiXCR to the multiplex PCR reads. This table has around 210,000 distinct CDR3 sequences, about a sixth appearing once. This clonotype was detected many times. This sequence was found in a woman aged 45-60 years with Graves' hyperthyroidism. Sequenced: blood.

CDR3 sequence reads: CASSRLGDGDYEQYF. The CDR3 DNA reads as TGTGCCAGCAGCCGGTTGGGGGACGGAGACTACGAGCAGTACTTC. The gene calls are TRBV7-2 and TRBJ2-7; D possibly uses TRBD1 or TRBD2 (5 bases each). The germline V gene encodes CDR1 SGHTA and CDR2 FQGNSA. Trimming cost V 5 bases and J 3 bases, with 17 bases left between them. CDR3 length: 15 amino acids.